This passage covers 21 T cell receptor beta chains from one sample sequenced in a study of CDR3 diversity in severe acne. TCRdb reprocessed the PCR reads via MiXCR and lists one record per CDR3 protein. The sample records approximately 77,000 distinct CDR3 sequences, 45% to 50% being singletons. Sequencing input: blood. Every receptor here comes from a male donor with severe acne vulgaris.

This clonotype appeared once. The V and J genes are TRBV13 and TRBJ2-2; D remains ambiguous. The CDR3 loop spans 12 amino acids. The V end lost 5 bases, the J end lost 6 bases, and 7 bases lay between the germline ends. CDR1 is PRHDT, CDR2 FYEKMQ, per germline (reference sequence). In nucleotides, the CDR3 is TGTGCCAGCAGCCACCGACCCGGGGAGCTGTTTTTT. Translated, it gives CASSHRPGELFF. Full variable domain (rest looked up from reference TRBV13 and TRBJ2-2): AAGVIQSPRHLIKEKRETATLKCYPIPRHDTVYWYQQGPGQDPQFLISFYEKMQSDKGSIPDRFSAQQFSDYHSELNMSSLELGDSALYFCASSHRPGELFFGEGSRLTVL.

Remarks on this clonotype: With a much larger clone just one base away, this may be a read error. The chain links TRBV10-1 to TRBJ2-7, with D hard to call. V lost 2 bases, J lost 3 bases, and 8 bases lay in between. This CDR3 spans 13 amino acids. CDR1 and CDR2 from the germline V gene are WNHNN and SYGVQD (reference sequence). CDR3 nucleotide sequence: TGCGCCAGCAGTGAGCCGCCGGGCTACGAGCAGTACTTC. Amino acids: CASSEPPGYEQYF.

Points on this clonotype: This may stem from a read error, because a much larger clone lies one nucleotide away. The J gene is TRBJ1-4, the V gene TRBV10-3; maybe TRBD1 (6 bases). This CDR3 contains 14 residues. Germline CDR1 and CDR2: ENHRY and SYGVKD. The CDR3 DNA reads as TGTACCATCAGTGAAAGGGGGGCCGGCGAAAAACTGTTTTTT. Protein: CTISERGAGEKLFF.

This clonotype was counted a few times. J is TRBJ1-1 and V is TRBV7-9; D is ambiguous. CDR3 length: 14 residues. The germline V gene has CDR1 SEHNR and CDR2 FQNEAQ (reference sequence). Trimming took off 5 bases at V and 4 bases at J, with 14 bases between the two ends. The CDR3 DNA sequence: TGTGCCAGCAGCGGACGGCCCAGCGGCACTGAAGCTTTCTTT. Translating it yields CASSGRPSGTEAFF.

The chain has TRBV3-1 and TRBJ2-7, with 7 bases fitting TRBD1. V shed 4 bases, J shed 4 bases, and the junction held 10 bases outside the gene matches. Germline CDR1 is LGHDT and CDR2 is YNNKEL (reference sequence). The CDR3 is made up of 15 amino acids. The CDR3 coding sequence is TGTGCCAGCAGCCCAGAACAGGGGCGTATATACGAGCAGTACTTC. This sequence encodes CASSPEQGRIYEQYF.

Ten or more counts support this clonotype. The rearrangement joins TRBV20-1 to TRBJ2-5; the match to TRBD1 covers 7 bases. This CDR3 has 13 residues. With V trimmed by 5 bases and J by 5 bases, 8 bases remained unmatched. Germline V gene data show CDR1 as DFQATT and CDR2 as SNEGSKA (reference sequence). Here the CDR3 reads CSAPGTVPETQYF. CDR3 DNA: TGCAGTGCTCCCGGGACAGTCCCCGAGACCCAGTACTTC.

This clonotype has at least ten counts. The J gene is TRBJ2-1, the V gene TRBV10-3; unclear D gene. CDR1 is ENHRY, CDR2 SYGVKD, per germline. V was shortened by 8 bases and J by 5 bases, with 10 bases between the two germline ends. The CDR3 consists of 12 residues. CDR3 protein: CAISAENNEQFF. The CDR3 DNA follows: TGTGCCATCTCCGCAGAAAACAATGAGCAGTTCTTC.

This clonotype was seen a handful of times. The chain uses TRBV18 and TRBJ2-5, with TRBD1 matching 8 bases. Losses at the gene ends were 3 bases for V and 3 bases for J; bases not matched to a gene: 9. The CDR3 sequence is 16 residues long. Germline loops: CDR1 KGHSH, CDR2 LQKENI. The CDR3 region is CASSPSGQGLEETQYF. CDR3 coding DNA: TGTGCCAGCTCACCGTCCGGACAGGGCCTTGAAGAGACCCAGTACTTC.

Relative to its sample, this clonotype is medium-sized. This CDR3 reads CASSQDRPGTEAFF. The CDR3 DNA is TGTGCCAGCTCTCAAGACAGGCCGGGCACTGAAGCTTTCTTT. The chain recombines TRBV2 with TRBJ1-1; tentative D call: TRBD1 (6 bases). The CDR3 has 14 amino acids. The germline CDR1 and CDR2 sequences are SNHLY and FYNNEI. Trimming took 8 bases from V and 4 from J, leaving 17 bases between them.

This clonotype was detected only a few times. The V and J genes are TRBV6-5 and TRBJ1-1; possible D gene TRBD1, 6 bases. Germline CDR1 and CDR2: MNHEY and SVGAGI. The CDR3 extends over 18 amino acids. Trimming took off 4 bases at V and 3 bases at J, with 24 bases between the two ends. In DNA form, the CDR3 reads TGTGCCAGCAGTTCCTTTCGACGAGGGGGGCGAATGGACACTGAAGCTTTCTTT. Its protein product is CASSSFRRGGRMDTEAFF.

The chain has TRBV2 and TRBJ1-2; no reliable D call. The germline gives CDR1 SNHLY, CDR2 FYNNEI. This CDR3 has 16 residues. Trimming took off 6 bases at V and 7 bases at J, with 24 bases between the two ends. This CDR3 reads CASSDKTAPAMVGYTF. The CDR3 DNA reads as TGTGCCAGCAGCGACAAGACGGCCCCCGCTATGGTTGGCTACACCTTC.

On this clonotype itself: The germline gene is not matched at one end of the junction; a read error may be the cause. This sequence joins TRBV10-3 and TRBJ1-1, with D unclear. CDR3 length: 14 amino acids. Per the germline V gene, CDR1 is ENHRY and CDR2 is SYGVKD. CDR3 coding DNA: TGTGCCAGCAGTTACGCCAGTTTGAACACTGAAGCTTTCTTT. This gives the protein CASSYASLNTEAFF.

The chain carries TRBV2 and TRBJ1-2; D unresolved. The CDR3 covers 11 residues. Germline V gene lookup returns CDR1 SNHLY and CDR2 FYNNEI. V was shortened by 6 bases and J by 5 bases, with 7 bases between the two germline ends. CDR3 bases: TGTGCCAGCAGGATAGGATATGGCTACACCTTC. Its protein is CASRIGYGYTF.

About this clonotype: The junction departs from the called germline gene at one end, perhaps through a read error. J is TRBJ2-3 and V is TRBV12-3 or TRBV12-4; D assignment may be TRBD1 or TRBD2 (6 bases each). The CDR3 has 14 residues. CDR3 loop: CASGLQGLHYEQYF. The DNA for the CDR3 is TGTGCCAGCGGTTTACAGGGACTTCACTACGAGCAGTATTTT.

At least ten counts were recorded for this clonotype. This chain connects TRBV10-1 to TRBJ2-2; D might be TRBD1 (8 bases). The CDR3 is 16 amino acids. V lost 4 bases, J lost 5 bases, and 17 bases lay in between. Looked up from germline, CDR1 is WNHNN and CDR2 is SYGVQD (reference sequence). The CDR3 nucleotides read TGCGCCAGCAGTGCCCCGGGGGGACAGGAGACCGGGGAGCTGTTTTTT. This sequence encodes CASSAPGGQETGELFF.

This clonotype was recorded at least ten times. The V call is TRBV19, the J call TRBJ2-7; the match to TRBD1 covers 8 bases. J lost 0 bases, V lost 0 bases, and 7 bases had no gene match. The germline gives CDR1 LNHDA, CDR2 SQIVND (reference sequence). This CDR3 is 17 amino acids long. CDR3 sequence: CASSIDSDRDLSYEQYF. The CDR3 DNA reads as TGTGCCAGTAGTATAGATTCGGACAGGGATCTCTCCTACGAGCAGTACTTC.

As regards this clonotype: Compared with germline, one end of the junction differs, possibly owing to a read error. This chain connects TRBV11-2 to TRBJ2-5; no clear D. Germline CDR1 and CDR2: SGHAT and FQNNGV. This CDR3 has 14 residues. The CDR3 nucleotides read TGCGCCAGCAGCCAAGATCCTCGCGTCGAGACCCAGTACTTC. It specifies CASSQDPRVETQYF.

In this sample, this clonotype turned up many times. The V call is TRBV14, the J call TRBJ2-7; D gene ambiguous. Germline CDR1 reads SGHDN; CDR2 reads FVKESK. This CDR3 has 14 amino acids. The germline V and J ends were trimmed by 5 bases and 1 base, with 12 bases remaining between them. The CDR3 nucleotides are TGTGCCAGCAGCAAAATTCTCCGGTCCTACGAGCAGTACTTC. It codes for CASSKILRSYEQYF.

This clonotype was counted between two and nine times. This rearrangement joins TRBV5-1 to TRBJ1-4; D unclear. Per the germline V gene, CDR1 is SGHRS and CDR2 is YFSETQ. The length of the CDR3 is 18 residues. V was clipped by 3 bases and J by 0 bases, with 18 bases between them. CDR3 protein: CASSSVGSAHATNEKLFF. CDR3 bases: TGCGCCAGCAGCTCTGTCGGGTCAGCCCATGCAACTAATGAAAAACTGTTTTTT.

The chain joins TRBV9 to TRBJ2-7; a weak D match, TRBD1 (6 bases). CDR3 length equals 14 residues. Germline assignment: CDR1 SGDLS and CDR2 YYNGEE. Trimming removed 2 bases at V and 2 bases at J, with 11 bases between. The chain's CDR3 is CASSVAGAAYEQYF. The CDR3 coding sequence is TGTGCCAGCAGCGTGGCAGGGGCCGCCTACGAGCAGTACTTC.

This clonotype was counted at least ten times. V is TRBV4-2 and J is TRBJ2-3; 11 bases fit TRBD2. This CDR3 spans 16 amino acids. Trimming at V came to 3 bases and at J to 3 bases, leaving 5 bases not matched to a gene. Per the germline V gene, CDR1 is LGHNA and CDR2 is YNFKEQ. The CDR3 region is CASSHTSGSRTDTQYF. The CDR3 DNA follows: TGTGCCAGCAGCCATACTAGCGGGAGCAGGACAGATACGCAGTATTTT.